Sequencing of this TCR beta chain was carried out in a study of blood T cell repertoires in COVID-19 (TCRdb year 2020). Looking at the study overall: Samples from collaborators originated in the United States, Italy and Spain and spanned both the acute and convalescent phases of COVID-19. The material from the prospective study consisted of cDNA or gDNA derived from T cells, B-cell-depleted T cells, or PBMCs. The dataset comprised deeply sampled blood TCRbeta repertoires from subjects exposed to, actively infected with, or recovered from COVID-19. A freely available public database, intended as a resource for researchers studying the immune response to SARS-CoV-2, is where the repertoires were released. Samples came from the ongoing ImmuneRACE study (first 160 participants) plus 1,254 subjects from 6 global collaborators. Nearly every sample came with metadata listing a de-identified subject ID, COVID-19 status, age in years and sex. Where HLA class I and class II types were available, the types were taken from metadata supplied by the sample provider, not from assay-based typing.

TCRbeta CDR3 regions were amplified from genomic DNA by means of the immunoSEQ Assay, a bias-controlled multiplex PCR. Concerning the study's data processing: Within the assay, amplification of reference gene primers was used to estimate how many nucleated cells each sample contained. To quantify the absolute abundance of each unique TCRbeta CDR3 rearrangement, sequence reads were collapsed and filtered. For each sample, productive Simpson clonality was calculated as the square root of Simpson's diversity index across productive rearrangements. The clones in this table, taken by TCRdb from immuneACCESS, are in-frame only. Not every clone is retained; where verified, under half of the shortfall comes from an unresolved V gene, and the cause of the rest is unknown. The V and J calls and clone size are taken from that table; D and trimming were inferred from the DNA. This sample lists approximately 330,000 clones; just over 85% were detected once. The ten largest clonotypes hold around 4% of the sample.

Results the study describes overall, beyond this receptor: Clinical and demographic metadata were provided uncurated, with the amount varying by source and participant.

Enrolling through a virtual design, the prospective study's participants ranged in age from roughly 18 to 90 years and lived across 24 United States geographic areas. To assign participants to cohorts, the prospective study relied on clinical history that participants themselves reported in a screening survey and a study questionnaire. In the prospective study, mobile phlebotomists collected whole blood, serum and a nasopharyngeal or oropharyngeal swab from each participant. Additional blood draws and questionnaires over a roughly two-month period could optionally be provided by prospective study participants. Before DNA extraction, blood samples from the prospective study were shipped at room temperature or frozen. Comment on this clone: The antigen this receptor binds is unknown. No base quality information exists; no much larger clone differs at one position.

The germline V end is reduced by 0 bases and the J end by 2 bases; junction bases left unmatched: 6. From a lookup of the germline V gene, CDR1 and CDR2 are MGHRA and YSYEKL. From its cysteine to its phenylalanine, the CDR3 spans 17 amino acids. Left in the record is the CDR3 DNA by itself, 51 bases read in frame from the first base. The sample consisted of PBMCs or T cells enriched from blood (not recorded which). The chain joins TRBV4-1 to TRBJ1-5; TRBD1 matches 8 bases in the middle. This receptor was identified in a woman aged 40 to 50 with acute COVID-19. The DNA sequence reads TGCGCCAGCAGCCAAGAGGGACAGGTTTTCGGCAATCAGCCCCAGCATTTT. This encodes CASSQEGQVFGNQPQHF.